The 18 T cell receptor beta chains listed next were all sequenced from one sample in a study of T cell responses to AZD1222 COVID-19 vaccine. Libraries were prepared by immunoSEQ multiplex PCR; TCRdb keeps only in-frame clonotypes and omits some of them. The top ten clones hold 9.3% of a sample with around 140,000 clones, roughly nine tenths of them seen once. This material consisted of peripheral blood, taken 28 days after the second AZD1222 dose. These receptors were obtained from an adult who received the AZD1222 COVID-19 vaccine.

The chain joins TRBV10-3 to TRBJ1-2; D gene unclear. The V end was cut by 7 bases, the J end by 1 base, with 7 bases between. CDR3 length: 12 residues. The germline V gene encodes CDR1 ENHRY and CDR2 SYGVKD. Here the CDR3 reads CAITPGNYGYTF. In DNA, the CDR3 is TGTGCCATCACCCCGGGTAACTATGGCTACACCTTC.

The rearrangement uses TRBV11-3 and TRBJ2-1; 12 bases align to TRBD1. CDR1 is SGHNT, CDR2 YENEEA, per germline. This CDR3 comprises 19 residues. After removal of 4 bases from V and 10 bases from J, the junction contained 20 bases not matched to a gene. The CDR3 protein is CASSSSRGGAGQGAYEQFF. The CDR3 DNA reads TGTGCCAGCAGCTCCTCAAGGGGGGGTGCGGGACAGGGGGCGTACGAGCAGTTCTTC.

This clone was counted once. The chain has TRBV6-1 and TRBJ1-5; perhaps TRBD1 as D (6 bases). The germline V gene has CDR1 MNHNS and CDR2 SASEGT. The CDR3 loop spans 15 amino acids. The V end was cut by 0 bases, the J end by 7 bases, with 13 bases between. The CDR3 loop is CASSEAHRARQPQHF. The CDR3 DNA sequence: TGTGCCAGCAGTGAAGCTCACAGGGCGAGGCAGCCCCAGCATTTT.

This clone was detected only a few times. This chain connects TRBV9 to TRBJ2-5; TRBD1 is a possible D gene (6 bases). V lost 3 bases, J lost 5 bases, and 17 bases lay in between. This CDR3 is 15 amino acids long. Germline values: CDR1 SGDLS, CDR2 YYNGEE. CDR3 sequence: CASSGGRGFGETQYF. Written as DNA, the CDR3 is TGTGCCAGCAGCGGTGGAAGGGGGTTCGGGGAGACCCAGTACTTC.

The rearrangement joins TRBV6-1 to TRBJ2-1; 8 bases are a match to TRBD2. The CDR3 is made up of 15 amino acids. Per germline, CDR1 MNHNS and CDR2 SASEGT. The V segment lost 3 bases and the J segment 0 bases; nucleotides outside the gene matches: 1. In DNA form, the CDR3 reads TGTGCCAGCAGTGACGGGAGGGCCTCCTACAATGAGCAGTTCTTC. It translates to CASSDGRASYNEQFF.

In its sample, this clone was seen once. This chain uses TRBV6-2 or TRBV6-3 with TRBJ2-2; TRBD2 is a possible D gene (5 bases). Germline V CDR1 and CDR2: MNHEY, SVGEGT. The CDR3 has 15 residues. V dropped 4 bases and J dropped 7 bases, with 16 bases sitting between them. The CDR3 nucleotides are TGTGCCAGCAGTTTGACCGGGGTTCGGGACGGGGAGCTGTTTTTT. Translated: CASSLTGVRDGELFF.

V and J are TRBV27 and TRBJ2-7; 7 nucleotides line up with TRBD1. Germline CDR1 is MNHEY and CDR2 is SMNVEV (reference sequence). V was clipped by 5 bases and J by 1 base; unmatched bases: 8. The CDR3 runs to 15 residues. CDR3 nucleotides: TGTGCCAGCAGTCTTAAGCCGGGACAGTCCTACGAGCAGTACGTC. Translating it yields CASSLKPGQSYEQYV.

The chain recombines TRBV9 with TRBJ2-7; TRBD2 matches 11 bases. The CDR3 contains 14 residues. Germline V gene lookup returns CDR1 SGDLS and CDR2 YYNGEE. Losses at the gene ends were 4 bases for V and 3 bases for J; bases not matched to a gene: 3. CDR3 amino acids: CASSLGTSGYEQYF. CDR3 bases: TGTGCCAGCAGCCTAGGGACTAGCGGCTACGAGCAGTACTTC.

In its sample, this clone was seen once. The rearrangement links TRBV9 to TRBJ2-2, with 8 bases identical to TRBD2. In germline, CDR1 is SGDLS, CDR2 YYNGEE. CDR3 size: 14 residues. J was trimmed by 5 bases and V by 5 bases; bases with no gene match: 5. CDR3 sequence: CASRKRGSTGELFF. DNA for the CDR3: TGTGCCAGCAGGAAGCGGGGGAGTACCGGGGAGCTGTTTTTT.

This clone was seen repeatedly, ten times or more. The chain joins TRBV5-6 to TRBJ1-3; 11 bases fit TRBD1. The J segment lost 3 bases and the V segment lost 2 bases, leaving 4 bases of the junction unmatched. The CDR3 contains 16 residues. CDR1 is SGHDT and CDR2 is YYEEEE in the germline V gene. The CDR3 DNA reads TGTGCCAGCAGCTTTGGACAGGGGGCATTTGGAAACACCATATATTTT. Translated: CASSFGQGAFGNTIYF.

The CDR3 DNA sequence: TGTGCCAGTAGTCTGGGACAGGGGGCCCGCGGCTACACCTTC. Protein sequence: CASSLGQGARGYTF. The chain employs TRBV19 and TRBJ1-2; TRBD1 agrees at 12 bases. Germline CDR1 reads LNHDA; CDR2 reads SQIVND (reference sequence). The CDR3 length is 14 residues. The ends lost 5 bases at V and 8 bases at J; junction bases unmatched: 6.

This chain connects TRBV28 to TRBJ2-1, with a weak D call TRBD2 (5 bases). CDR1 and CDR2 from the germline V gene are MDHEN and SYDVKM. The V and J ends lost 6 bases and 1 base respectively, with 16 bases between them. The CDR3 extends over 16 amino acids. The CDR3 loop reads CASSPSGMQSYNEQFF. The CDR3 nucleotides read TGTGCCAGCAGCCCCTCCGGGATGCAGTCCTACAATGAGCAGTTCTTC.

The rearrangement joins TRBV24-1 to TRBJ2-2; tentatively, D is TRBD1 (6 bases). The V gene's germline CDR1 is KGHDR and CDR2 SFDVKD. The V gene lost 7 bases and the J gene lost 4 bases, with 9 bases spanning the gap. The CDR3 has 13 residues. The CDR3 sequence: CATSATGTGELFF. CDR3 DNA: TGTGCCACCAGCGCGACAGGCACCGGGGAGCTGTTTTTT.

The CDR3 is CASSPAVGANVLTF. DNA for the CDR3: TGTGCCAGCTCACCAGCCGTGGGGGCCAACGTCCTGACTTTC. The J gene is TRBJ2-6, the V gene TRBV18, with D unresolved. Germline V CDR1 and CDR2: KGHSH, LQKENI. The CDR3 totals 14 residues. The V end lost 2 bases, the J end lost 4 bases, and 6 bases lay between the germline ends.

The rearrangement joins TRBV5-6 to TRBJ1-6; possibly TRBD1 for D (6 bases). CDR1 is SGHDT, CDR2 YYEEEE, per germline. This CDR3 comprises 14 residues. V was cut by 3 bases and J by 9 bases, with 13 bases left in between. CDR3 DNA sequence: TGTGCCAGCAGCTCAGGGGCAGGGGTTTCACCCCTCCACTTT. Its translation is CASSSGAGVSPLHF.

This rearrangement joins TRBV30 to TRBJ1-5; D possibly corresponds to TRBD1 (6 bases). Trimming took 5 bases from V and 0 from J, leaving 11 bases between them. The CDR3 contains 14 residues. CDR1 is GTSNPN and CDR2 is SVGIG in the germline V gene (reference sequence). In DNA, the CDR3 is TGTGCCTGGTCCACAGGGCATAGCAATCAGCCCCAGCATTTT. Translation: CAWSTGHSNQPQHF.

V and J are TRBV28 and TRBJ1-5; D unresolved. Germline V gene sequence: CDR1 MDHEN, CDR2 SYDVKM. Between the trimmed V and J ends, which lost 1 base and 7 bases, there was a span of 14 bases. CDR3 length equals 15 residues. The CDR3 protein is CASSLLWGFNQPQHF. The CDR3 DNA sequence: TGTGCCAGCAGTTTATTGTGGGGTTTTAACCAGCCCCAGCATTTT.

The V gene is TRBV19, the J gene TRBJ1-4; 8 nucleotides match TRBD1. There are 16 residues in the CDR3. With V trimmed by 5 bases and J by 14 bases, 19 bases remained unmatched. The germline gives CDR1 LNHDA, CDR2 SQIVND (reference sequence). The CDR3 spells CASSPIRDRSSAGLFF. In DNA, the CDR3 is TGTGCCAGTAGTCCCATTAGGGACAGGTCATCTGCGGGGCTGTTTTTT.